This is a list of T cell receptor beta chains from one sample in a study of shared clonotypes between healthy human individuals. Only in-frame clones appear in the TCRdb table, and some are missing; sequencing was by immunoSEQ multiplex PCR. Here the sample spans about 1,500,000 clones, 95% to 97% being singletons. Sequencing was done on a sample of naive CD4+ T cells sorted from blood. The source of these receptors is a man aged 25 to 40 in good health. The CDR3 runs from the conserved cysteine through the conserved F or W. A D gene is named only where the DNA matches it firmly. Clone size is shown for a subset of rows, as once, few, many or a class of expanded clone.

-	TRBD1	TRBV4-1	TRBJ2-6	CASSQDRQGARGANVLTF	TGCGCCAGCAGCCAAGACCGGCAGGGGGCGCGTGGGGCCAACGTCCTGACTTTC
-	-	TRBV18	TRBJ2-7	CASSQRQSYEQYF	TGTGCCAGCTCACAACGGCAGTCCTACGAGCAGTACTTC
once	-	TRBV6-6	TRBJ2-7	CASSYLGTYEQYF	TGTGCCAGCAGTTACTTGGGAACCTACGAGCAGTACTTC
-	-	TRBV7-9	TRBJ2-3	CASSLTGPDTQYF	TGTGCCAGCAGCTTAACAGGGCCAGATACGCAGTATTTT
-	-	TRBV5-1	TRBJ2-2	CASSPSVLDTGELFF	TGCGCCAGCAGCCCCTCTGTGTTGGACACCGGGGAGCTGTTTTTT
once	-	TRBV19	TRBJ2-7	CASSLPGGAPKYEQYF	TGTGCCAGTAGTCTCCCGGGTGGGGCTCCCAAATACGAGCAGTACTTC
-	-	TRBV29-1	TRBJ2-7	CSVALDRNSYEQYF	TGCAGCGTTGCGTTGGACAGAAACTCCTACGAGCAGTACTTC
-	TRBD2	TRBV5-1	TRBJ2-1	CASSSRLAGGAPSDNEQFF	TGCGCCAGCAGCTCCAGACTAGCGGGAGGAGCCCCTTCCGACAATGAGCAGTTCTTC
-	-	TRBV13	TRBJ2-2	CASSLTGELFF	TGTGCCAGCAGCTTAACCGGGGAGCTGTTTTTT
-	-	TRBV28	TRBJ2-5	CASRGGAKTQYF	TGTGCCAGCAGAGGAGGGGCGAAGACCCAGTACTTC
-	-	TRBV5-4	TRBJ2-5	CASSPTGFQETQYF	TGTGCCAGCAGCCCAACAGGGTTCCAAGAGACCCAGTACTTC
-	TRBD1	TRBV6-1	TRBJ1-3	CASSRQGALGNTIYF	TGTGCCAGCAGTCGACAGGGTGCTCTTGGAAACACCATATATTTT
-	-	TRBV9	TRBJ2-1	CASSVSTRIDNEQFF	TGTGCCAGCAGCGTAAGCACTAGGATAGACAATGAGCAGTTCTTC
once	-	TRBV9	TRBJ2-1	CASSVDPPGLIANEQFF	TGTGCCAGCAGCGTAGATCCTCCAGGGCTTATTGCCAATGAGCAGTTCTTC
-	TRBD2	TRBV4-1	TRBJ2-1	CASSQEAGAHNEQFF	TGCGCCAGCAGCCAAGAGGCGGGAGCCCACAATGAGCAGTTCTTC
-	-	TRBV7-3	TRBJ2-3	CASSPTGGDTQYF	TGTGCCAGCAGCCCTACTGGGGGGGATACGCAGTATTTT
once	-	TRBV11-2	TRBJ2-2	CASSPGLRNTGELFF	TGTGCCAGCAGCCCGGGCTTACGGAACACCGGGGAGCTGTTTTTT
-	TRBD2	TRBV11-3	TRBJ2-7	CASSLAWGGEQYF	TGTGCCAGCAGCTTAGCCTGGGGGGGCGAGCAGTACTTC
-	-	TRBV28	TRBJ1-1	CASYKSAEAFF	TGTGCCAGCTATAAGAGCGCTGAAGCTTTCTTT
-	TRBD1	TRBV29-1	TRBJ2-1	CSADRVNEQFF	TGCAGCGCGGACAGGGTCAATGAGCAGTTCTTC
-	TRBD2	TRBV25-1	TRBJ2-1	CASSDSKGLAGGYNEQFF	TGTGCCAGCAGTGATTCTAAGGGACTAGCGGGAGGGTACAATGAGCAGTTCTTC
-	TRBD2	TRBV7-9	TRBJ2-5	CASSLGDYSLQETQYF	TGTGCCAGCAGCTTAGGGGACTATTCCCTCCAAGAGACCCAGTACTTC
-	TRBD2	TRBV5-1	TRBJ2-2	CASSLGAGVSTGELFF	TGCGCCAGCAGCTTGGGTGCGGGAGTATCTACCGGGGAGCTGTTTTTT
-	-	TRBV28	TRBJ2-5	CASRVADQETQYF	TGTGCCAGCAGAGTAGCAGACCAAGAGACCCAGTACTTC
once	-	TRBV9	TRBJ1-5	CASSSVGNQPQHF	TGTGCCAGCAGCTCCGTTGGTAATCAGCCCCAGCATTTT
-	-	TRBV7-7	TRBJ2-5	CASSLAYQETQYF	TGTGCCAGCAGCTTAGCCTACCAAGAGACCCAGTACTTC
-	-	TRBV28	TRBJ2-4	CASSTSRGNIQYF	TGTGCCAGCAGCACGTCGCGGGGAAACATTCAGTACTTC
-	TRBD2	TRBV29-1	TRBJ2-1	CSVGLASGISSYNEQFF	TGCAGCGTTGGTTTGGCTAGCGGGATTAGCTCCTACAATGAGCAGTTCTTC
-	TRBD1	TRBV6-5	TRBJ1-1	CASSLAGTVKNTEAFF	TGTGCCAGCAGTTTAGCCGGGACAGTGAAGAACACTGAAGCTTTCTTT
-	TRBD1	TRBV30	TRBJ2-7	CAWSVRLGTGAYEQYF	TGTGCCTGGAGTGTACGTCTCGGGACAGGGGCCTACGAGCAGTACTTC
-	-	TRBV5-5	TRBJ2-3	CASSLPGTFTDTQYF	TGTGCCAGCAGCCTACCCGGGACCTTCACAGATACGCAGTATTTT
-	-	TRBV2	TRBJ1-4	CASSDLTTNEKLFF	TGTGCCAGCAGTGACCTAACAACTAATGAAAAACTGTTTTTT
-	TRBD1	TRBV5-4	TRBJ2-7	CASSYRRDRMMEQYF	TGTGCCAGCAGCTACCGGCGGGACAGGATGATGGAGCAGTACTTC
-	-	TRBV2	TRBJ2-5	CASSSDGTGKTQYF	TGTGCCAGCAGCTCGGACGGGACGGGGAAGACCCAGTACTTC
-	-	TRBV28	TRBJ1-1	CASRPLVNTEAFF	TGTGCCAGCAGACCCTTGGTGAACACTGAAGCTTTCTTT
-	TRBD2	TRBV15	TRBJ2-2	CATSRDLGGTSDGELFF	TGTGCCACCAGCAGAGATTTGGGAGGGACCTCCGACGGGGAGCTGTTTTTT
-	TRBD2	TRBV4-1	TRBJ2-1	CASRGGMYNEQFF	TGCGCCTCGCGGGGGGGGATGTACAATGAGCAGTTCTTC
-	TRBD1	TRBV5-1	TRBJ1-5	CASSLAGGPQPQHF	TGCGCCAGCAGCTTGGCAGGGGGCCCTCAGCCCCAGCATTTT
-	TRBD2	TRBV2	TRBJ2-7	CASSVPTSALSYEQYF	TGTGCCAGCAGTGTCCCTACTAGCGCGCTCTCCTACGAGCAGTACTTC
-	-	TRBV9	TRBJ2-2	CASSVVSGTPNTGELFF	TGTGCCAGCAGCGTAGTCTCCGGGACACCGAACACCGGGGAGCTGTTTTTT
once	TRBD2	TRBV5-4	TRBJ2-3	CASSLAGVGTSGRTDTQYF	TGTGCCAGCAGCTTGGCGGGGGTCGGGACTAGCGGGAGAACAGATACGCAGTATTTT
once	-	TRBV6-1	TRBJ1-5	CASSEVGLGQPQHF	TGTGCCAGCAGTGAAGTAGGATTAGGGCAGCCCCAGCATTTT
few	-	TRBV19	TRBJ2-2	CASSRGQNTGELFF	TGTGCCAGTAGTCGGGGACAGAACACCGGGGAGCTGTTTTTT
-	-	TRBV4-1	TRBJ2-4	CASSYPGQINIQYF	TGCGCCAGCAGCTACCCGGGGCAGATAAACATTCAGTACTTC